This TCR beta chain was captured by sequencing in a study of cytomegalovirus exposure and HLA in healthy donors. 13 Jbeta primers and 60 Vbeta primers were used for the PCR. Profiling relied on immunoSEQ multiplex PCR, and the TCRdb table lists in-frame clones only, not all of them. This table has more than 75,000 clones, 84% appearing once. Findings of the study overall: Later analysis identified some 16,000 TCR beta sequences associated with HLA alleles, using a false discovery rate threshold of 0.05.

Germline CDR1 reads SEHNR; CDR2 reads FQNEAQ (reference sequence). V shed 5 bases, J shed 7 bases, and the junction held 8 bases outside the gene matches. CDR3 size: 14 residues. This clone occurred a few times. Its specificity is not known. The specimen was PBMCs. The chain uses TRBV7-9 and TRBJ1-1; 9 nucleotides line up with TRBD1. The TCR was taken from a woman aged 18-29 years in good health and CMV-seropositive. The CDR3, as DNA: TGTGCCAGCAGCCGGGGACAGGGTTTTTTTGAAGCTTTCTTT. Encoded protein: CASSRGQGFFEAFF.